The 16 T cell receptor beta chains below all came from one sample that was sequenced in a study of T cell repertoires in cytomegalovirus infection. TCRdb ran MiXCR on the reads and lists one entry per CDR3 protein. In the table there are some 920,000 distinct CDR3 sequences, 30% to 40% of which are singletons. These receptors' antigens are unknown. Here the sequenced sample was cultured CD8+ T cells from PBMCs, taken from culture after CMV antigen stimulation. These receptors came from a human donor in good health (CMV status not recorded). Some clones in this sample may be carry-over from other donors' samples.

Ten or more counts support this clonotype. This rearrangement joins TRBV7-6 to TRBJ2-7; D remains unclear. The germline gives CDR1 SGHVS, CDR2 FNYEAQ. The CDR3 totals 13 residues. Trimming cost V 5 bases and J 12 bases, with 20 bases left between them. The CDR3 DNA reads as TGTGCCAGCAGCCCCGGTTCCGTAGGGCAGTCGTACTTC. Protein product: CASSPGSVGQSYF.

The chain uses TRBV4-2 and TRBJ2-3; the D gene is possibly TRBD1 (6 bases). CDR1 and CDR2 (germline): LGHNA, YNFKEQ. The V end was cut by 0 bases, the J end by 5 bases, with 12 bases between. This CDR3 region has 15 residues. The CDR3, as DNA: TGTGCCAGCAGCCAAGATAGGACAGCGTTAGATACGCAGTATTTT. It translates to CASSQDRTALDTQYF.

This clonotype was seen a handful of times. The J gene is TRBJ1-3, the V gene TRBV14, with 7 positions matching TRBD1. The CDR3 covers 14 residues. Losses at the gene ends were 3 bases for V and 4 bases for J; bases not matched to a gene: 3. Germline values: CDR1 SGHDN, CDR2 FVKESK. The CDR3: CASSHDREGNTIYF. The CDR3 DNA follows: TGTGCCAGCAGCCACGACAGGGAAGGAAACACCATATATTTT.

This clonotype showed up many times. V usage is TRBV6-6 and J usage is TRBJ1-2; 8 bases match TRBD1. This CDR3 region has 12 residues. Per the germline V gene, CDR1 is MNHNY and CDR2 is SVGAGI (reference sequence). V was pared by 8 bases and J by 6 bases, with 5 bases of the junction left unmatched. This CDR3 is CASRQGIDGYTF. CDR3 DNA sequence: TGTGCCAGCCGACAGGGGATCGATGGCTACACCTTC.

This clonotype was counted at least ten times. The V gene is TRBV7-9, the J gene TRBJ1-2; D uncertain. The V end was cut by 3 bases, the J end by 4 bases, with 15 bases between. The CDR3 contains 15 residues. Germline CDR1 is SEHNR and CDR2 is FQNEAQ (reference sequence). CDR3 DNA sequence: TGTGCCAGCAGCTTGAACAGAGTGGGCATCTATGGCTACACCTTC. Translation gives CASSLNRVGIYGYTF.

As for this clonotype: This may stem from a read error, because a much larger clone lies one nucleotide away. Lacking the conserved final phenylalanine or tryptophan, this CDR3 likely reflects a read error. The rearrangement uses TRBV7-9 and TRBJ1-5, with a possible D match to TRBD1 (6 bases). Germline V CDR1 and CDR2: SEHNR, FQNEAQ (reference sequence). The CDR3 loop spans 15 amino acids. With 5 bases removed from V and 6 bases from J, the gap between germline ends came to 17 bases. CDR3 residues: CASSPAIGGGQPQHL. In DNA, the CDR3 is TGTGCCAGCAGCCCCGCTATCGGGGGCGGTCAGCCCCAGCATTTA.

As for this clonotype: A read error may produce the germline difference seen at one junction end. The rearrangement joins TRBV5-1 to TRBJ2-7; D uncertain. Germline CDR1 reads SGHRS; CDR2 reads YFSETQ. The CDR3 is made up of 13 amino acids. CDR3 nucleotides: TGCGCCAGCAGCTTGGATTTAAAGGAAGAGCGGTACTTC. Translation: CASSLDLKEERYF.

This clonotype was found many times. The V call is TRBV7-8, the J call TRBJ1-5; 8 nucleotides line up with TRBD1. CDR3 length: 15 amino acids. The V gene's germline CDR1 is SGHVS and CDR2 FQNEAQ. Trimming cost V 5 bases and J 4 bases; bases outside gene matches: 7. CDR3 in DNA: TGTGCCAGCAGCCCCCGACAGGGGCCTAATCAGCCCCAGCATTTT. Its translation is CASSPRQGPNQPQHF.

This clonotype has only a few counts. The chain employs TRBV14 and TRBJ2-1; D is possibly TRBD1 (5 bases). V lost 1 base to trimming and J lost 9 bases, with 10 bases between them. Germline-derived CDR1 and CDR2 are SGHDN and FVKESK. CDR3 length: 13 residues. The CDR3 region is CASSQGWGGEQFF. DNA for the CDR3: TGTGCCAGCAGCCAAGGGTGGGGCGGTGAGCAGTTCTTC.

In its sample, this clonotype was seen many times. The genes are TRBV12-3 or TRBV12-4 and TRBJ2-3; no reliable D call. The CDR3 contains 13 residues. Trimming pared 0 bases from V and 2 bases from J, leaving 3 bases between. The CDR3, as DNA: TGTGCCAGCAGTTTAGCAGACACAGATACGCAGTATTTT. This sequence encodes CASSLADTDTQYF.

In DNA, the CDR3 is TGTGCCAGCAGCGTAGGGGACAGGGGTTATGAGCAGTTCTTC. It specifies CASSVGDRGYEQFF. This chain links TRBV9 with TRBJ2-1; 10 bases align to TRBD1. The CDR3 sequence is 14 residues long. Per the germline V gene, CDR1 is SGDLS and CDR2 is YYNGEE. Trimming cost V 0 bases and J 8 bases; bases outside gene matches: 2.

The chain joins TRBV20-1 to TRBJ2-3, with 9 bases that match TRBD2. Per germline, CDR1 DFQATT and CDR2 SNEGSKA (reference sequence). The CDR3 extends over 14 amino acids. Germline trimming cut 5 bases from V and 5 bases from J; bases unmatched to any gene: 8. The CDR3 DNA follows: TGCAGTGCTGGCCCTAGCGGGGTGGTAGATACGCAGTATTTT. This gives the protein CSAGPSGVVDTQYF.

The rearrangement links TRBV6-2 or TRBV6-3 to TRBJ2-1; no firm D call. Germline CDR1 MNHEY, CDR2 SVGEGT. The CDR3 totals 14 residues. V was trimmed by 0 bases and J by 9 bases, leaving 12 bases between them. The CDR3 nucleotides read TGTGCCAGCAGTTACTCGAGGCAGCTCACTGAGCAGTTCTTC. Residues: CASSYSRQLTEQFF.

This clonotype was counted at least ten times. This rearrangement joins TRBV7-2 to TRBJ1-1; the D gene is possibly TRBD1 (5 bases). V shed 2 bases and J shed 5 bases, with 12 bases lying between them. The V gene's germline CDR1 is SGHTA and CDR2 FQGNSA. The CDR3 totals 14 residues. CDR3 in amino acids: CASSLSRAGTEAFF. For the CDR3, the DNA is TGTGCCAGCAGCTTATCCAGGGCAGGAACTGAAGCTTTCTTT.

This clonotype was detected only a few times. V and J are TRBV6-1 and TRBJ2-1; 11 bases are a match to TRBD2. V was clipped by 4 bases and J by 12 bases; unmatched bases: 8. The CDR3 contains 14 residues. CDR1 MNHNS and CDR2 SASEGT come from the germline V gene. CDR3 region: CASSAGVAGGWQFF. Here the CDR3 DNA reads TGTGCCAGCAGTGCCGGGGTAGCGGGGGGGTGGCAGTTCTTC.

The rearrangement uses TRBV7-6 and TRBJ2-2; D tentatively reads TRBD1 or TRBD2 (6 bases each). The germline V gene has CDR1 SGHVS and CDR2 FNYEAQ. The CDR3 consists of 12 residues. V gave up 5 bases and J gave up 7 bases, with 8 bases separating them. In nucleotides, the CDR3 is TGTGCCAGCAGCAAGGGGGGCGGGGAGCTGTTTTTT. It is translated as CASSKGGGELFF.